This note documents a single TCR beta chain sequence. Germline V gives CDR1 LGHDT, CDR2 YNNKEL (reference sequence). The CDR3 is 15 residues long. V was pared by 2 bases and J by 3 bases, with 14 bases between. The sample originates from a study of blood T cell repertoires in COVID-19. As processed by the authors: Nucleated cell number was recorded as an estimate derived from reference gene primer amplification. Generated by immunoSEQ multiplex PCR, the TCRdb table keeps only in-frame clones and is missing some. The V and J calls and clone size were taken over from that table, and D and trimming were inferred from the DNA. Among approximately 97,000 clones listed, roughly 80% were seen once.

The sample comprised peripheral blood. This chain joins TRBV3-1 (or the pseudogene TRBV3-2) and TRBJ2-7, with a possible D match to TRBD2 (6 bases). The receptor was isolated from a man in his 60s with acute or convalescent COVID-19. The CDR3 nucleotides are TGTGCCAGCAGCCAATATGGAGGGTTGGGCTACGAGCAGTACTTC. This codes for CASSQYGGLGYEQYF.